This TCR beta chain was found in a study of T-cell reconstitution after alpha-beta-depleted transplantation in children (TCRdb year 2016). Study-level background: Using TCR repertoire profiling, the study followed T-cell immune reconstitution in a quantitative way in children after TCRalphabeta/CD19-depleted allogeneic hematopoietic cell transplantation.

There are a few counts of this clonotype. The antigen it recognizes is unknown. The input lacks base qualities; no much larger clone sits a single base away. The study at large found these results: The frequencies of hyperexpanded clones fell over the following months, and after one year, T-cell counts and TCRbeta diversity were mostly attributed to newly produced T cells. The apparently early alphabetaT-cell count recovery about two months after transplant was reportedly dependent on only several hundred rapidly expanded clones derived from non-depleted graft cells. In some patients, the high TCRbeta diversity seen at day 60 was put down to recipient T cells and intrathymic progenitors that had survived conditioning.

The library was produced with PCR. Instrument used: Illumina HiSeq 2500. TCR library preparation used molecular barcoding, with unique molecular identifiers applied to normalize quantification of the TCRbeta repertoire. Using fastp trimming at Q25 and MiXCR clonotype assembly, TCRdb reanalyzed the public sequencing data and kept in-frame beta chains. One record per CDR3 amino acid sequence lists the most common genes and DNA. Recorded for this sample are around 94,000 distinct CDR3 sequences; roughly 6% of them occurred a single time. Around 5.6% of the sample is held by the ten biggest clonotypes. V is trimmed back by 0 bases and J by 2 bases, and the junction contains 2 bases that no gene match accounts for. The CDR3 covers 15 residues, taking in both the cysteine and the phenylalanine. Only the CDR3 DNA is retained, 45 bases long and in frame from the first base. CDR1 and CDR2 (SGHRS, YFSETQ) derive from the germline V gene.

Explained via the paper, the time point label denotes: day 60 (about 2 months) after transplantation. The treatment or condition label on this specimen signifies: allogeneic hematopoietic cell transplantation with graft depleted of TCRalphabeta T cells and CD19 B cells. Transplant recipients were children who received TCRalphabeta/CD19-depleted allogeneic hematopoietic cell grafts. The material was PBMCs, mostly from graft donor cells, obtained 60 days after TCRalphabeta/CD19-depleted stem cell transplant. The chain is assembled from TRBV5-1 and TRBJ1-2; TRBD1 fits 9 bases in the junction. The origin of this receptor is a female patient aged 2-10 years who had a stem cell transplant for Fanconi anemia, so the T cells may come from the graft donor. The nucleotide sequence is given as TGCGCCAGCAGCTTGGCCGGGACAGGGAACTATGGCTACACCTTC. Translated, this is CASSLAGTGNYGYTF. Where the CDR3 stops, the reference TRBV5-1 and TRBJ1-2 genes take over; the full variable domain is KAGVTQTPRYLIKTRGQQVTLSCSPISGHRSVSWYQQTPGQGLQFLFEYFSETQRNKGNFPGRFSGRQFSNSRSEMNVSTLELGDSALYLCASSLAGTGNYGYTFGSGTRLTVV.